This is a list of T cell receptor beta chains from one sample in a study of blood T cell repertoires in COVID-19. The data were produced by immunoSEQ multiplex PCR, yet TCRdb's version contains in-frame clones alone and is incomplete. The sample gives about 70,000 clones, over 75% of which show up once; approximately 2.9% is in the top ten. The sample was peripheral blood. These receptors came from a man aged 45-65 years with acute or convalescent COVID-19. Each CDR3 is given with its conserved first and last residue. A D gene is named only where the DNA matches it firmly. Size tells how often a clone was seen (once, few, many) or the class of an expanded clone, and some rows leave it out.

d_call,v_call,j_call,clone_size,cdr3_nt,cdr3_aa
TRBD1,TRBV24-1,TRBJ1-1,NA,TGTGACGACTGCTTCGAGGACAGGGTGAACACTGAAGCTTTCTTT,CDDCFEDRVNTEAFF
NA,TRBV12-3/TRBV12-4,TRBJ1-2,NA,TGTGCCAGCAGCTTAGGACAGTCCTATGGCTACACCTTC,CASSLGQSYGYTF
NA,TRBV5-1,TRBJ2-7,NA,TGCGCCAGCAGCACGGACAGCGACTTTGAGCAGTACTTC,CASSTDSDFEQYF
NA,TRBV19,TRBJ1-1,NA,TGTGCCAGTATTCGGGGGGGCCTTGACACTGAAGCTTTCTTT,CASIRGGLDTEAFF
NA,TRBV7-2,TRBJ2-5,NA,TGTGCCAGCAGCTTAAATAGGGGCGCGGCTAACCTGGGGACCCAGTACTTC,CASSLNRGAANLGTQYF
NA,TRBV29-1,TRBJ2-4,NA,TGCAGCGTTGTACGGGATATGGGCGCCAAAAACATTCAGTACTTC,CSVVRDMGAKNIQYF
TRBD1,TRBV7-6,TRBJ2-2,NA,TGTGCCAGCAGAAAATTCGGGACAGAATACACCGGGGAGCTGTTTTTT,CASRKFGTEYTGELFF
NA,TRBV16,TRBJ1-1,NA,TGTGCCAGCAGCCAATTAGTGAACACTGAAGCTTTCTTT,CASSQLVNTEAFF
TRBD2,TRBV9,TRBJ2-5,once,TGTGCCAGCAGCGTAAGGGCTAGCGGGAGCTTCGATCAAGAGACCCAGTACTTC,CASSVRASGSFDQETQYF
TRBD1,TRBV6-2/TRBV6-3,TRBJ2-3,NA,TGTGCCAGCAGTTTGTTACAGGGGGTAGTAGCAGATACGCAGTATTTT,CASSLLQGVVADTQYF